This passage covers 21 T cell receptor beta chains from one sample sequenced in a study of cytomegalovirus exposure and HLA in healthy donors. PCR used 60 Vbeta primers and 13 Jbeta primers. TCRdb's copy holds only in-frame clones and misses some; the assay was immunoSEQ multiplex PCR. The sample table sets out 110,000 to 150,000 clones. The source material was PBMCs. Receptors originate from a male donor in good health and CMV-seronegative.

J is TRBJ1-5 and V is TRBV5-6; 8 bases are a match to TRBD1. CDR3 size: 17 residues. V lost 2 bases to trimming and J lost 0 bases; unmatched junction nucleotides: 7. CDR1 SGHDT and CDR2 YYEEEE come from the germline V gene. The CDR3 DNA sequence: TGTGCCAGCAGCTTTCGCCAGACAGGGGATAGCAATCAGCCCCAGCATTTT. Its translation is CASSFRQTGDSNQPQHF. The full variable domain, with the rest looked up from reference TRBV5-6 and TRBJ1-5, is DAGVTQSPTHLIKTRGQQVTLRCSPKSGHDTVSWYQQALGQGPQFIFQYYEEEERQRGNFPDRFSGHQFPNYSSELNVNALLLGDSALYLCASSFRQTGDSNQPQHFGDGTRLSIL.

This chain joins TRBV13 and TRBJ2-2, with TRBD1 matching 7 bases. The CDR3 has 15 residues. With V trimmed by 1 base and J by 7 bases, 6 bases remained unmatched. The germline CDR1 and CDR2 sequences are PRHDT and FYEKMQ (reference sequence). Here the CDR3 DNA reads TGTGCCAGCAGCTTAGACCAGGGGGTCGTCGGGGAGCTGTTTTTT. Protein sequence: CASSLDQGVVGELFF.

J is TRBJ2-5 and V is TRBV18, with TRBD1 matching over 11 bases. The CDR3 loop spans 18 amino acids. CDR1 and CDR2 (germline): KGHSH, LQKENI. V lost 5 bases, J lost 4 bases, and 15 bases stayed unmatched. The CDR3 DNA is TGTGCCAGCTCAGCCAGACTCTTTACCGGGACAGGGGGAGAGACCCAGTACTTC. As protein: CASSARLFTGTGGETQYF.

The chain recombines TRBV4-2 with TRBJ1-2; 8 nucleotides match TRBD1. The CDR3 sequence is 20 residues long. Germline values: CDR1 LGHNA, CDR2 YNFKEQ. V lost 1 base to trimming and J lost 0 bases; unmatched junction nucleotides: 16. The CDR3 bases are TGTGCCAGCAGCCAAGGGGGGTTACCGGGACAGGCACCTTCTAACTATGGCTACACCTTC. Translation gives CASSQGGLPGQAPSNYGYTF.

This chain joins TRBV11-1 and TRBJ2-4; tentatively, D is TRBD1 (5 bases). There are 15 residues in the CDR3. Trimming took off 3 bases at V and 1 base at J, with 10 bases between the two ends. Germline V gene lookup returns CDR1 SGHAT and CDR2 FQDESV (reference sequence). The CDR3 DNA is TGTGCCAGCAGCTTGGGCAGGGTGGCCAAAAACATTCAGTACTTC. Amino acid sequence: CASSLGRVAKNIQYF. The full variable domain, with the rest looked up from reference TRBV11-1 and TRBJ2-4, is EAEVAQSPRYKITEKSQAVAFWCDPISGHATLYWYRQILGQGPELLVQFQDESVVDDSQLPKDRFSAERLKGVDSTLKIQPAELGDSAMYLCASSLGRVAKNIQYFGAGTRLSVL.

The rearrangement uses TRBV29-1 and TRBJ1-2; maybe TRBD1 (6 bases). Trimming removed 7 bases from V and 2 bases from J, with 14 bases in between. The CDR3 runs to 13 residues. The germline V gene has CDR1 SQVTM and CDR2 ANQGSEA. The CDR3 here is CSARDTGNYGYTF. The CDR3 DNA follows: TGCAGCGCCCGGGACACGGGAAACTATGGCTACACCTTC.

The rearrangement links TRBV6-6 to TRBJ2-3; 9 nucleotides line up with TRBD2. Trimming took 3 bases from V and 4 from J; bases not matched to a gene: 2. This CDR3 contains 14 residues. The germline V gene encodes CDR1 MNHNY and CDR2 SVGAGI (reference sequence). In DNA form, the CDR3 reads TGTGCCAGCAGTTATGGGACTAGCCCAGATACGCAGTATTTT. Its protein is CASSYGTSPDTQYF.

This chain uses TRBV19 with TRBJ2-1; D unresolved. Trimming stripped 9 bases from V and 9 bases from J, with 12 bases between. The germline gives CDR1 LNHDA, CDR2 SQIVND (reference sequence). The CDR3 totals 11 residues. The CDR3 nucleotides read TGTGCCAGCAGCGACTTAGGTGAGCAGTTCTTC. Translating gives CASSDLGEQFF.

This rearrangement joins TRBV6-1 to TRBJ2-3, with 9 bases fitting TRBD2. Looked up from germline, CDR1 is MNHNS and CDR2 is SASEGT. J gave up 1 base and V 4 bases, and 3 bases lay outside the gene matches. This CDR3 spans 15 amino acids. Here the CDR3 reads CASSVSSGGTDTQYF. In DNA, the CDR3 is TGTGCCAGCAGTGTATCTAGCGGGGGCACAGATACGCAGTATTTT.

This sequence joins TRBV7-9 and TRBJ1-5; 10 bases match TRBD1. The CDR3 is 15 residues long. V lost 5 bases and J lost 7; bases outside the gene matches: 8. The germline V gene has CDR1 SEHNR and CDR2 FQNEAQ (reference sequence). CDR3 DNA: TGTGCCAGCAGCCCCCCGGGACAGGGGTCACAGCCCCAGCATTTT. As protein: CASSPPGQGSQPQHF. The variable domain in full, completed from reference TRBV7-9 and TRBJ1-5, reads DTGVSQNPRHKITKRGQNVTFRCDPISEHNRLYWYRQTLGQGPEFLTYFQNEAQLEKSRLLSDRFSAERPKGSFSTLEIQRTEQGDSAMYLCASSPPGQGSQPQHFGDGTRLSIL.

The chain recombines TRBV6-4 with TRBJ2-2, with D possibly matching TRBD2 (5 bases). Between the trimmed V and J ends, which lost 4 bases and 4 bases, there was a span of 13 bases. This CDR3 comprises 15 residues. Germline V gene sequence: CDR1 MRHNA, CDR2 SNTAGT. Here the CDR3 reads CASSAASPSTGELFF. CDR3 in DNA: TGTGCCAGCAGTGCAGCTAGCCCGAGCACCGGGGAGCTGTTTTTT.

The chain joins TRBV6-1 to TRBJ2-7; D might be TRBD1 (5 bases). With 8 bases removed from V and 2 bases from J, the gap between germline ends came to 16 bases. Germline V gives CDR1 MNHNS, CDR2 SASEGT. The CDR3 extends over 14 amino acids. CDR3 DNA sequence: TGTGCCAGCCGTAGGCTGGCAGGGCCCTACGAGCAGTACTTC. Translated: CASRRLAGPYEQYF.

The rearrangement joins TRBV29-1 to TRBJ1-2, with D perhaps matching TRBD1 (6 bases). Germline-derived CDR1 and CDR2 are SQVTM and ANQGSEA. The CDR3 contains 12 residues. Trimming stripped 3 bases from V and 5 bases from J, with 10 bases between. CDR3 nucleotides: TGCAGCGTTGAGAGAGGACAGTATGGCTACACCTTC. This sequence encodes CSVERGQYGYTF.

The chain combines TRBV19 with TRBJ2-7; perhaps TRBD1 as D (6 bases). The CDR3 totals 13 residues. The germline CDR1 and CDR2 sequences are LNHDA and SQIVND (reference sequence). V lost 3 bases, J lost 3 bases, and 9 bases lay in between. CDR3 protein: CASSMGDNYEQYF. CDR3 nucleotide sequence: TGTGCCAGTAGTATGGGGGACAACTACGAGCAGTACTTC.

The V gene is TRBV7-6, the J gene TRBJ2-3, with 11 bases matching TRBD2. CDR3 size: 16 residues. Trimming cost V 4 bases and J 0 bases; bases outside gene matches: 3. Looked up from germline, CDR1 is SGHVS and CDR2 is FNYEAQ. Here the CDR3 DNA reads TGTGCCAGCAGCTACAGGACTAGCGGGAGCACAGATACGCAGTATTTT. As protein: CASSYRTSGSTDTQYF. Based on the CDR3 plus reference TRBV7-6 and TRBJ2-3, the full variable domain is GAGVSQSPRYKVTKRGQDVALRCDPISGHVSLYWYRQALGQGPEFLTYFNYEAQQDKSGLPNDRFSAERPEGSISTLTIQRTEQRDSAMYRCASSYRTSGSTDTQYFGPGTRLTVL.

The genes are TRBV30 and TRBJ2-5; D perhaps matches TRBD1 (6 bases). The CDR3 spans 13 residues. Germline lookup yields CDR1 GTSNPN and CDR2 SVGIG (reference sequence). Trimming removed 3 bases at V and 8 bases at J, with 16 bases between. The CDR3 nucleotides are TGTGCCTGGAGCGAACTACAGGGTTGCACCCAGTACTTC. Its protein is CAWSELQGCTQYF.

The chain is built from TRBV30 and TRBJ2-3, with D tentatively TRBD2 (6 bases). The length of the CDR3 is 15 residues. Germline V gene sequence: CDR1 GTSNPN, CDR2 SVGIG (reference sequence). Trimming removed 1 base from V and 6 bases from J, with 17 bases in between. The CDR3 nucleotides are TGTGCCTGGAGTGCCCCGGGACTGCCGCAGGATACGCAGTATTTT. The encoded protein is CAWSAPGLPQDTQYF.

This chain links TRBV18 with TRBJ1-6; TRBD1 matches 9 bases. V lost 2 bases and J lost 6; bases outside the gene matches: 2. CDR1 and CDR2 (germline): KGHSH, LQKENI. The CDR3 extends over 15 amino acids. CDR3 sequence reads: CASSPTGQGNSPLHF. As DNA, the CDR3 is TGTGCCAGCTCACCAACGGGACAGGGTAATTCACCCCTCCACTTT.

CDR3 DNA sequence: TGTGCCAGCGCGTCGACACCCTCGTACGAGCAGTACTTC. Its translation: CASASTPSYEQYF. The chain uses TRBV6-5 and TRBJ2-7; D unclear. V was cut by 8 bases and J by 4 bases, with 15 bases left in between. Germline V lookup: CDR1 MNHEY, CDR2 SVGAGI. The CDR3 is made up of 13 amino acids.

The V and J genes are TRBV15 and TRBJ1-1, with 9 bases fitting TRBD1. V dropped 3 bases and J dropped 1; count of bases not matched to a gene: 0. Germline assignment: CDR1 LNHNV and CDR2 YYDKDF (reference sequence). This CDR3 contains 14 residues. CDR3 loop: CATSRDRGNTEAFF. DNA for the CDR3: TGTGCCACCAGCAGGGACAGGGGGAACACTGAAGCTTTCTTT.

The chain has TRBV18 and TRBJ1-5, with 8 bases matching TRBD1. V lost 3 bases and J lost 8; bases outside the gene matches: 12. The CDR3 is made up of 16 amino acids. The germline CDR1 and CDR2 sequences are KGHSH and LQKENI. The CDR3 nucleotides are TGTGCCAGCTCACCCGACCTCGGACAGGGTGGTAAGCCCCAGCATTTT. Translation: CASSPDLGQGGKPQHF.